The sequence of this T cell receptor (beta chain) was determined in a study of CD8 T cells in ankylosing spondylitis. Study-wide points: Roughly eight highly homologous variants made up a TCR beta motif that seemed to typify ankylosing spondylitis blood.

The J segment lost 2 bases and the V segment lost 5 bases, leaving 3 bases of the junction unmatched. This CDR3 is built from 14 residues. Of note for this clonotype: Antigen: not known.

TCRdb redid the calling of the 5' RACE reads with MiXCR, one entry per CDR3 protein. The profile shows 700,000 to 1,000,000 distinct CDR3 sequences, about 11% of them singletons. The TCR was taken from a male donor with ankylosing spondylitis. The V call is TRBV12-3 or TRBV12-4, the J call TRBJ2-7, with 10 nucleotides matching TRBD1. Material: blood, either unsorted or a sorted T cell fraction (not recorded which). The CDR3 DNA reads TGTGCCAGCAGTGGGGACAGGGGAACCTACGAGCAGTACTTC. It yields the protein CASSGDRGTYEQYF.